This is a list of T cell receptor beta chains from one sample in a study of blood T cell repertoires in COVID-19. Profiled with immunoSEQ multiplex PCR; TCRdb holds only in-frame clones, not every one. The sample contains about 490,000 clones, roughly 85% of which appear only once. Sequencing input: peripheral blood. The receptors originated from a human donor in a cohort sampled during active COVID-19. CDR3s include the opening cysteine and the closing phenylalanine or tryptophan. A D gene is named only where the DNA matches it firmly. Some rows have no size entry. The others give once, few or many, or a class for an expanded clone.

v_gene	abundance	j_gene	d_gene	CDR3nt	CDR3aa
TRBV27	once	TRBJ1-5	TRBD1	TGTGCCAGCAGGCCCGGACAGGGGGCATATGGCAATCAGCCCCAGCATTTT	CASRPGQGAYGNQPQHF
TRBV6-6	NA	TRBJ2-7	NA	TGTGCCAGCAGTTACCTAGTGGGTTACGAGCAGTACTTC	CASSYLVGYEQYF
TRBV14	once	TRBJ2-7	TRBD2	TGTGCCAGCAGCCTGGGACTAGCGGGAGGTGCCTACGAGCAGTACTTC	CASSLGLAGGAYEQYF
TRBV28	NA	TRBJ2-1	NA	TGTGCCAGCAGTTTATCGACCGGGAGAGTCTACAATGAGCAGTTCTTC	CASSLSTGRVYNEQFF
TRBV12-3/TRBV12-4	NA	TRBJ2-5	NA	TGTGCCAGCAGACGTGACAGCCAAGAGACCCAGTACTTC	CASRRDSQETQYF
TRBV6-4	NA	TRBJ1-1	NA	TGTGCCAGCAGTGACTCTGCAGAAAACACTGAAGCTTTCTTT	CASSDSAENTEAFF
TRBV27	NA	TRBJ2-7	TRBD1	TGTGCCAGCAGTGCCCACAAGGGACAGCGCCCGGGTTCCTACGAGCAGTACTTC	CASSAHKGQRPGSYEQYF
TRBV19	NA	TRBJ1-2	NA	TGTGCCAGTACCATCGACAAGAACTATGGCTACACCTTC	CASTIDKNYGYTF
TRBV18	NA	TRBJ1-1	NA	TGTGCCAGCTCTCCCACAGGGCCGGATACTGAAGCTTTCTTT	CASSPTGPDTEAFF
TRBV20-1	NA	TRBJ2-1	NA	TGCAGTGCTCGAAACTATGAGCAGTTCTTC	CSARNYEQFF
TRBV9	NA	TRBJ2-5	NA	TGTGCCAGCAGCGAGACTACCGTGGGGACCCAGTACTTC	CASSETTVGTQYF
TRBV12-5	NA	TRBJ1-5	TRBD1	TGTGCTAGTGGCGAGATAAGAGACAGGGAAGCTCGTCAGCCCCAGCATTTT	CASGEIRDREARQPQHF
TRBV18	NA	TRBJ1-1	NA	TGTGCCAGCTCACCGCGGGGGATCCCGGGTACTGAAGCTTTCTTT	CASSPRGIPGTEAFF
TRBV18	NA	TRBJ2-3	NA	TGTGCCAGCTCACCTCGCAGAGGGGATACGCAGTATTTT	CASSPRRGDTQYF
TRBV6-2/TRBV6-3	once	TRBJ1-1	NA	TGTGCCAGCAGTTATAAAATGTACCGGGACACGGGTGAAGCTTTCTTT	CASSYKMYRDTGEAFF
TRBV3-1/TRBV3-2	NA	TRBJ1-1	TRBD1	TGTGCCAGCAGCCCGAAGGACAGGGTAGCTTTCTTT	CASSPKDRVAFF
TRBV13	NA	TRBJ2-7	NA	TGTGCCAGCAGCCGGGTGTCGGTGTCCTACGAGCAGTACTTC	CASSRVSVSYEQYF
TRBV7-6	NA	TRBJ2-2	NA	TGTGCCAGCAGCTTTGCGGGAAACACCGGGGAGCTGTTTTTT	CASSFAGNTGELFF
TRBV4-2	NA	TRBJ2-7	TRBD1	TGTGCCAGCAGCCCTCAGGGGACAGGGGACTACGAGCAGTACTTC	CASSPQGTGDYEQYF
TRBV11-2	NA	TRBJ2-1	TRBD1	TGTGCCAGCAGCTACCCGGGACAGCAATTCTACAATGAGCAGTTCTTC	CASSYPGQQFYNEQFF
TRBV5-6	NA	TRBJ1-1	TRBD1	TGTGCCAGCAGCTTCCTAGGACAGGGGGGCACTGAAGCTTTCTTT	CASSFLGQGGTEAFF
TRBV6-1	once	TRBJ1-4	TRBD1	TGTGCCAGCAGTGAGCCCTGGACAGGGGGCCGACTTTCAACTAATGAAAAACTGTTTTTT	CASSEPWTGGRLSTNEKLFF
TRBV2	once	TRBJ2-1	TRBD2	TGTGCCAGCAGTGAACGGGGGGAGCCTTACAATGAGCAGTTCTTC	CASSERGEPYNEQFF
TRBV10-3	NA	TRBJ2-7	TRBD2	TGTGCCATCAGTGAACCGGGACTAGCGTACGAGCAGTACTTC	CAISEPGLAYEQYF
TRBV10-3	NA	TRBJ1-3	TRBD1	TGTGCCATCAGTAGGGGACAGACGGACTCTGGAAACACCATATATTTT	CAISRGQTDSGNTIYF